Each of the 26 T cell receptor beta chains below was sequenced from the same sample in a study of cytomegalovirus exposure and HLA in healthy donors. 13 Jbeta primers and 60 Vbeta primers were used for the PCR. The method was immunoSEQ multiplex PCR; TCRdb's version includes in-frame clones alone and lacks a portion of them. This repertoire shows 150,000 to 200,000 clones, 65% to 85% found once; its top ten account for 1.5% to 2%. The sample consisted of PBMCs. These receptors came from a young man in good health and CMV-seronegative.

V gene TRBV6-5 combines with J gene TRBJ2-6; D remains ambiguous. The CDR3 has 14 amino acids. CDR1 MNHEY and CDR2 SVGAGI come from the germline V gene. The V end was cut by 6 bases, the J end by 0 bases, with 6 bases between. DNA of the CDR3: TGTGCCAGCAGGATCTACTCTGGGGCCAACGTCCTGACTTTC. Translation: CASRIYSGANVLTF.

CDR3 in DNA: TGTGCCAGCTCTCCCATCGGTAATGAAAAACTGTTTTTT. Protein: CASSPIGNEKLFF. The chain carries TRBV9 and TRBJ1-4; D is unresolved. Germline-derived CDR1 and CDR2 are SGDLS and YYNGEE. This CDR3 spans 13 amino acids. The germline V and J ends were trimmed by 7 bases and 4 bases, with 11 bases remaining between them.

V is TRBV29-1 and J is TRBJ2-5; D call uncertain. CDR1 and CDR2 (germline): SQVTM, ANQGSEA. The V and J ends lost 1 base and 4 bases respectively, with 13 bases between them. The CDR3 contains 14 residues. CDR3 sequence: CSVEAVELGETQYF. The CDR3 DNA is TGCAGCGTTGAAGCGGTGGAGCTTGGAGAGACCCAGTACTTC.

This clone was seen a single time. The same CDR3 arises from other DNA sequences in this sample as well. The chain uses TRBV5-1 and TRBJ2-7; 11 bases fit TRBD2. This CDR3 spans 15 amino acids. In germline, CDR1 is SGHRS, CDR2 YFSETQ. V gave up 1 base and J gave up 4 bases; unmatched junction bases: 4. In DNA, the CDR3 is TGCGCCAGCAGCTTGACTAGCGGGAGTTCGTACGAGCAGTACTTC. Residues: CASSLTSGSSYEQYF.

The chain joins TRBV15 to TRBJ1-5; 9 positions match TRBD1. CDR1 is LNHNV and CDR2 is YYDKDF in the germline V gene (reference sequence). V was pared by 2 bases and J by 4 bases, with 6 bases of the junction left unmatched. The CDR3 runs 16 residues. The CDR3 here is CATSRNPGQGNQPQHF. The CDR3 bases are TGTGCCACCAGCAGAAACCCGGGACAGGGAAATCAGCCCCAGCATTTT.

This chain joins TRBV4-1 and TRBJ1-2, with 7 bases lining up with TRBD1. The CDR3 sequence is 16 residues long. V was pared by 0 bases and J by 4 bases, with 8 bases of the junction left unmatched. Germline values: CDR1 MGHRA, CDR2 YSYEKL. This chain's CDR3 is CASSQDAGGQSYGYTF. CDR3 in DNA: TGCGCCAGCAGCCAAGATGCAGGGGGGCAGTCCTATGGCTACACCTTC.

V and J are TRBV4-3 and TRBJ1-4; weak D call: TRBD1 (5 bases). Germline CDR1 LGHNA, CDR2 YSLEER. Trimming took 0 bases from V and 8 from J, leaving 16 bases between them. This CDR3 spans 16 amino acids. The CDR3 loop reads CASSQDRSRAAEKLFF. The CDR3 region has the DNA TGCGCCAGCAGCCAAGATAGGTCCAGGGCAGCCGAAAAACTGTTTTTT.

About this clone itself: One end of the junction is discordant with germline, which a read error may explain. The chain joins TRBV4-3 to TRBJ1-2, with D possibly being TRBD1 (6 bases). Germline V gene data show CDR1 as LGHNA and CDR2 as YSLEER. The CDR3 loop spans 14 amino acids. The chain's CDR3 is CASTQWQGNSGYTF. The CDR3 DNA sequence: TGCGCCAGCACCCAATGGCAGGGGAACTCTGGCTACACCTTC.

This clone was observed a handful of times. This sequence joins TRBV4-3 and TRBJ1-5; D is unclear. Germline loops: CDR1 LGHNA, CDR2 YSLEER. This CDR3 is built from 13 residues. Trimming took off 1 base at V and 9 bases at J, with 10 bases between the two ends. For the CDR3, the DNA is TGCGCCAGCAGCCAAGCCCGGTCCTGGCCCCAGCATTTT. It is translated as CASSQARSWPQHF.

The chain joins TRBV4-3 to TRBJ2-1; D not resolved. The CDR3 is 14 residues long. The ends were cut back, 1 base at V and 0 bases at J, with 4 bases in the middle. The V gene's germline CDR1 is LGHNA and CDR2 YSLEER. The CDR3 nucleotides are TGCGCCAGCAGCCAAGGGAGCTCCTACAATGAGCAGTTCTTC. Amino acid sequence: CASSQGSSYNEQFF.

The chain employs TRBV7-2 and TRBJ2-5, with 11 bases aligning to TRBD2. With V trimmed by 4 bases and J by 1 base, 11 bases remained unmatched. The CDR3 totals 18 residues. Germline CDR1 is SGHTA and CDR2 is FQGNSA. CDR3 protein: CASSSRQTSGVSQETQYF. The CDR3 DNA sequence: TGTGCCAGCAGCTCGAGGCAGACTAGCGGGGTCAGCCAAGAGACCCAGTACTTC.

The rearrangement links TRBV19 to TRBJ2-5; TRBD2 might be the D (6 bases). Trimming cost V 5 bases and J 0 bases, with 7 bases left between them. This CDR3 comprises 13 residues. Germline V gene data show CDR1 as LNHDA and CDR2 as SQIVND (reference sequence). CDR3 DNA sequence: TGTGCCAGTAGTGGGGGGTACCAAGAGACCCAGTACTTC. Residues: CASSGGYQETQYF.

In regard to this clone: The sample has other DNA sequences that encode this CDR3 too. J is TRBJ1-2 and V is TRBV28; D possibly corresponds to TRBD1 (5 bases). V was shortened by 8 bases and J by 3 bases, with 13 bases between the two germline ends. Per the germline V gene, CDR1 is MDHEN and CDR2 is SYDVKM. The CDR3 totals 13 residues. The CDR3 spells CASSGLSDYGYTF. The CDR3 nucleotides are TGTGCCAGCTCAGGGTTGTCCGACTATGGCTACACCTTC.

The rearrangement uses TRBV5-6 and TRBJ2-7; D gene uncertain. The CDR3 is 13 residues long. Germline loops: CDR1 SGHDT, CDR2 YYEEEE. Trimming took 4 bases from V and 3 from J, leaving 11 bases between them. The CDR3 protein is CASSPITSYEQYF. In DNA form, the CDR3 reads TGTGCCAGCAGCCCAATTACAAGCTACGAGCAGTACTTC.

V is TRBV29-1 and J is TRBJ2-3; D gene ambiguous. V lost 3 bases, J lost 4 bases, and 5 bases lay in between. The V gene's germline CDR1 is SQVTM and CDR2 ANQGSEA. The CDR3 contains 11 residues. CDR3 loop: CSVEAPDTQYF. In DNA, the CDR3 is TGCAGCGTTGAGGCTCCAGATACGCAGTATTTT.

This chain joins TRBV4-1 and TRBJ2-2; TRBD2 is a possible D gene (5 bases). The CDR3 is made up of 14 amino acids. Germline lookup yields CDR1 MGHRA and CDR2 YSYEKL. V lost 5 bases and J lost 8, with 15 bases in between. The CDR3 sequence: CASSFGDFEGELFF. The CDR3 DNA is TGCGCCAGCAGCTTCGGGGATTTTGAGGGGGAGCTGTTTTTT.

The chain recombines TRBV5-1 with TRBJ2-5; 8 positions match TRBD1. This CDR3 contains 14 residues. Germline assignment: CDR1 SGHRS and CDR2 YFSETQ. Germline trimming cut 2 bases from V and 5 bases from J; bases unmatched to any gene: 5. The CDR3 sequence is CASSLVQGEETQYF. The DNA of the CDR3 is TGCGCCAGCAGCTTAGTACAGGGGGAGGAGACCCAGTACTTC.

This rearrangement joins TRBV11-2 to TRBJ1-2; no clear D gene. CDR3 length: 14 residues. V was pared by 0 bases and J by 4 bases, with 9 bases between. CDR1 and CDR2 (germline): SGHAT, FQNNGV. The CDR3 is CASSLEYTIYGYTF. CDR3 DNA sequence: TGTGCCAGCAGCTTAGAGTACACCATCTATGGCTACACCTTC.

Comment on this clone: An end of the junction does not agree with germline; a read error may underlie this. This chain connects TRBV7-9 to TRBJ1-2; D is undetermined. The CDR3 consists of 12 residues. Germline V gives CDR1 SEHNR, CDR2 FQNEAQ (reference sequence). DNA for the CDR3: TGTTCCAGCAACCCGCCCTTGGAGGGCTACACCTTC. As protein: CSSNPPLEGYTF.

This clone was detected once. The identical CDR3 is also encoded by other nucleotide sequences in the sample. CDR3 coding DNA: TGCGCCAGCAGCTTTGGACAGGGGGACACTGAAGCTTTCTTT. It codes for CASSFGQGDTEAFF. The rearrangement links TRBV5-1 to TRBJ1-1; TRBD1 matches 10 bases. V trimming: 2 bases; J trimming: 3 bases; junction bases outside the gene matches: 1. This CDR3 is built from 14 residues. Germline V lookup: CDR1 SGHRS, CDR2 YFSETQ.

The table lists this clone with a few counts. The J gene is TRBJ2-2, the V gene TRBV7-2; the match to TRBD1 covers 7 bases. CDR1 is SGHTA, CDR2 FQGNSA, per germline. V trimming: 10 bases; J trimming: 7 bases; junction bases outside the gene matches: 12. This CDR3 comprises 14 residues. CDR3 loop: CATNPGTANGELFF. CDR3 coding DNA: TGTGCCACCAACCCAGGGACAGCCAACGGGGAGCTGTTTTTT.

Notes on this clone: Within the sample, other DNA sequences also encode this same CDR3. The chain employs TRBV5-6 and TRBJ2-5; 15 bases are shared with TRBD2. The germline gives CDR1 SGHDT, CDR2 YYEEEE. After removal of 4 bases from V and 4 bases from J, the junction contained 2 bases not matched to a gene. The CDR3 extends over 15 amino acids. CDR3 nucleotide sequence: TGTGCCAGCAGCCTGGGACTAGCGGGGGGAGAGACCCAGTACTTC. This encodes CASSLGLAGGETQYF.

This chain links TRBV27 with TRBJ2-3; D not resolved. V lost 5 bases and J lost 0, with 12 bases in between. CDR3 length: 15 residues. CDR1 and CDR2 (germline): MNHEY, SMNVEV (reference sequence). CDR3 amino acids: CASSSLGSSTDTQYF. The CDR3 nucleotides are TGTGCCAGCAGTAGTTTGGGCTCTAGCACAGATACGCAGTATTTT.

J is TRBJ2-2 and V is TRBV4-2; TRBD1 aligns across 11 bases. The V gene's germline CDR1 is LGHNA and CDR2 YNFKEQ. With 4 bases clipped from V and 4 bases from J, the junction kept 8 bases outside the gene matches. There are 17 residues in the CDR3. CDR3 amino acids: CASSRGDRGSITGELFF. The CDR3, as DNA: TGTGCCAGCAGCCGCGGGGACAGGGGGTCGATCACCGGGGAGCTGTTTTTT.

The gene calls are TRBV7-3 and TRBJ2-3; tentatively, D is TRBD1 (5 bases). This CDR3 is built from 12 residues. Trimming cost V 1 base and J 9 bases, with 8 bases left between them. Looked up from germline, CDR1 is SGHTA and CDR2 is FQGTGA. As DNA, the CDR3 is TGTGCCAGCAGCTTAAACAGGCAGACGCAGTATTTT. Amino acids: CASSLNRQTQYF.

In nucleotides, the CDR3 is TGTGCCAGCTCACCAGCAGGGAGGGAGACCCAGTACTTC. Translation gives CASSPAGRETQYF. This rearrangement joins TRBV18 to TRBJ2-5; the D gene is possibly TRBD2 (6 bases). The germline CDR1 and CDR2 sequences are KGHSH and LQKENI. CDR3 length: 13 residues. Trimming took off 2 bases at V and 5 bases at J, with 9 bases between the two ends.